The entry that follows covers one T cell receptor (beta chain) sequence. This entry comes from a study of blood T cell repertoires in COVID-19. Study-level information: From the United States, Italy and Spain came samples of acute and convalescent COVID-19.

Cohort placement rested on clinical history that participants reported themselves. In the authors' methods: For nucleated cells, counts were estimated from reference gene primer amplification. The repertoire was sequenced with immunoSEQ multiplex PCR; TCRdb's copy has only in-frame clones and lacks some. D and trimming come from the DNA, and the V and J calls and clone size come from that table. The data contain about 330,000 clones, less than 90% of them singletons. V lost 2 bases and J lost 0, with 11 bases in between. The CDR3 is 17 amino acids. The germline gives CDR1 MNHEY, CDR2 SMNVEV (reference sequence).

The chain has TRBV27 and TRBJ1-6; no clear D. This clonotype was obtained from a woman aged 25 to 45 who had recovered from COVID-19. The specimen was PBMCs or T cells enriched from blood (not recorded which). This CDR3 is CASSLRSVSSYNSPLHF. DNA of the CDR3: TGTGCCAGCAGTTTACGATCCGTGAGCTCCTATAATTCACCCCTCCACTTT.